These 13 T cell receptor beta chains were sequenced from one sample in a study of T cell responses to AZD1222 COVID-19 vaccine. The assay was immunoSEQ multiplex PCR, and TCRdb's table has in-frame clones only and misses some. This sample has 150,000 or so clones, with around 88% found just once. The starting material was peripheral blood, obtained on day 0 of MenACWY control vaccination. These receptors were obtained from an adult in good health.

This clone was seen a few times. The chain joins TRBV5-1 to TRBJ2-1, with 13 bases lining up with TRBD2. The germline gives CDR1 SGHRS, CDR2 YFSETQ. With V trimmed by 0 bases and J by 9 bases, 6 bases remained unmatched. The CDR3 loop spans 16 amino acids. As DNA, the CDR3 is TGCGCCAGCAGCTTGGGGAGGACTAGCGGGAGTTCTGAGCAGTTCTTC. It yields the protein CASSLGRTSGSSEQFF.

CDR3 loop: CASSPPSSGQYSNQPQHF. For the CDR3, the DNA is TGTGCCAGCTCACCACCCTCCTCGGGACAGTATAGCAATCAGCCCCAGCATTTT. V is TRBV18 and J is TRBJ1-5; 7 positions agree with TRBD1. The V segment lost 0 bases and the J segment 0 bases; nucleotides outside the gene matches: 8. There are 18 residues in the CDR3. Germline CDR1 is KGHSH and CDR2 is LQKENI.

The CDR3 DNA sequence: TGTGCCAGTAAATACGGACTTACCAGCACAGATACGCAGTATTTT. This encodes CASKYGLTSTDTQYF. This chain links TRBV19 with TRBJ2-3; a possible D gene is TRBD2 (5 bases). The V end lost 7 bases, the J end lost 0 bases, and 14 bases lay between the germline ends. CDR3 length equals 15 residues. Germline CDR1 is LNHDA and CDR2 is SQIVND (reference sequence). The full variable domain, in which reference TRBV19 and TRBJ2-3 provide the parts outside the CDR3, is DGGITQSPKYLFRKEGQNVTLSCEQNLNHDAMYWYRQDPGQGLRLIYYSQIVNDFQKGDIAEGYSVSREKKESFPLTVTSAQKNPTAFYLCASKYGLTSTDTQYFGPGTRLTVL.

The chain combines TRBV2 with TRBJ2-7; the D is unclear. V was clipped by 1 base and J by 1 base, with 11 bases between them. The CDR3 has 15 amino acids. Germline CDR1 SNHLY, CDR2 FYNNEI. The CDR3 bases are TGTGCCAGCAGTGAAGGGTGGCCGGATTCCTACGAGCAGTACTTC. This sequence encodes CASSEGWPDSYEQYF.

This chain links TRBV7-3 with TRBJ2-2; no definite D call. V was shortened by 1 base and J by 5 bases, with 5 bases between the two germline ends. From germline, CDR1 is SGHTA and CDR2 FQGTGA. The CDR3 extends over 13 amino acids. The CDR3 loop is CASSLKVTGELFF. The DNA for the CDR3 is TGTGCCAGCAGCTTAAAGGTGACCGGGGAGCTGTTTTTT.

The rearrangement uses TRBV5-8 and TRBJ1-1; D is undetermined. From germline, CDR1 is SGHTS and CDR2 YDEGEE. The V and J ends lost 2 bases and 9 bases respectively, with 8 bases between them. This CDR3 is 11 amino acids long. CDR3 residues: CASSFLGKAFF. For the CDR3, the DNA is TGTGCCAGCAGCTTTTTAGGGAAAGCTTTCTTT.

The V and J genes are TRBV19 and TRBJ1-4; the match to TRBD1 covers 9 bases. The CDR3 consists of 14 residues. V lost 7 bases, J lost 7 bases, and 7 bases stayed unmatched. CDR1 and CDR2 from the germline V gene are LNHDA and SQIVND (reference sequence). CDR3 amino acids: CASTRDREGEKLFF. The DNA for the CDR3 is TGTGCCAGTACCCGGGACAGGGAGGGTGAAAAACTGTTTTTT.

The CDR3 spells CASSSSGNFHGYTF. The CDR3 coding sequence is TGTGCCAGCAGCTCTTCCGGGAATTTCCATGGCTACACCTTC. J is TRBJ1-2 and V is TRBV7-9; D gene uncertain. Germline V lookup: CDR1 SEHNR, CDR2 FQNEAQ (reference sequence). V lost 4 bases, J lost 6 bases, and 15 bases lay in between. The length of the CDR3 is 14 residues.

The V gene is TRBV2, the J gene TRBJ2-7; perhaps D is TRBD1 or TRBD2 (5 bases each). This CDR3 has 14 residues. V was cut by 6 bases and J by 6 bases, with 18 bases left in between. The germline V gene encodes CDR1 SNHLY and CDR2 FYNNEI. The CDR3 sequence is CASSLGPSSSEQYF. CDR3 nucleotides: TGTGCCAGCAGCCTGGGACCCTCGTCCAGCGAGCAGTACTTC.

The chain recombines TRBV18 with TRBJ2-7; the D is unclear. The CDR3 runs to 11 residues. Deletions cut 3 bases from V and 5 bases from J, with 5 bases between. Per the germline V gene, CDR1 is KGHSH and CDR2 is LQKENI. For the CDR3, the DNA is TGTGCCAGCTCACCCGGCGACGAGCAGTACTTC. Translating it yields CASSPGDEQYF.

V is TRBV14 and J is TRBJ1-2, with a tentative D call TRBD1 (6 bases). V was clipped by 1 base and J by 8 bases, with 14 bases between them. Germline CDR1 is SGHDN and CDR2 is FVKESK. The CDR3 is made up of 14 amino acids. The CDR3 coding sequence is TGTGCCAGCAGCCAAGTTAGACAGGCTTGGGGCTACACCTTC. It encodes CASSQVRQAWGYTF.

This chain links TRBV30 with TRBJ2-5; TRBD1 might be the D (5 bases). The CDR3 spans 15 residues. Trimming took off 3 bases at V and 2 bases at J, with 16 bases between the two ends. CDR1 is GTSNPN, CDR2 SVGIG, per germline (reference sequence). For the CDR3, the DNA is TGTGCCTGGAGCCCGACAGCCTGGAAGCAAGAGACCCAGTACTTC. Protein sequence: CAWSPTAWKQETQYF. Full variable domain (missing parts from reference TRBV30 and TRBJ2-5): SQTIHQWPATLVQPVGSPLSLECTVEGTSNPNLYWYRQAAGRGLQLLFYSVGIGQISSEVPQNLSASRPQDRQFILSSKKLLLSDSGFYLCAWSPTAWKQETQYFGPGTRLLVL.

In this sample, this clone turned up once. The chain links TRBV6-2 or TRBV6-3 to TRBJ1-5; D not resolved. V was cut by 5 bases and J by 5 bases, with 13 bases left in between. Germline CDR1 is MNHEY and CDR2 is SVGEGT. The CDR3 is 14 amino acids. CDR3: CASSQVPSYQPQHF. In nucleotides, the CDR3 is TGTGCCAGCAGTCAGGTCCCGTCTTATCAGCCCCAGCATTTT.